The 27 T cell receptor beta chains in this list originate from one sample, sequenced in a study of shared clonotypes between healthy human individuals. This table comes from immunoSEQ multiplex PCR, and its TCRdb copy is limited to in-frame clones, with some not included. The repertoire includes roughly 2 million clones, 95% of them detected once, and more than 0.1% sits in the top ten. Sequencing used naive CD4+ T cells sorted from blood. Subset of the sample: CD45RA+ positively selected. These receptors were obtained from a young man in good health.

CDR3 in DNA: TGCAGCGCCAAGACAGGACCCGACTATGGCTACACCTTC. It encodes CSAKTGPDYGYTF. The V and J genes are TRBV29-1 and TRBJ1-2, with TRBD1 as a possible D gene (6 bases). CDR1 is SQVTM, CDR2 ANQGSEA, per germline. The CDR3 sequence is 13 residues long. V was shortened by 7 bases and J by 3 bases, with 15 bases between the two germline ends.

For this clone: Other DNA sequences from this sample encode an identical CDR3 as well. This sequence joins TRBV5-1 and TRBJ2-7; D uncertain. The CDR3 loop spans 15 amino acids. Germline CDR1 reads SGHRS; CDR2 reads YFSETQ. Trimming removed 1 base from V and 0 bases from J, with 11 bases in between. The DNA for the CDR3 is TGCGCCAGCAGCTTGAGTACAGAGAGCTCCTACGAGCAGTACTTC. Protein sequence: CASSLSTESSYEQYF.

The chain recombines TRBV28 with TRBJ1-2; TRBD1 aligns across 7 bases. The V and J ends lost 5 bases and 7 bases, in that order; junction bases with no gene match: 7. The CDR3 loop spans 13 amino acids. CDR1 is MDHEN, CDR2 SYDVKM, per germline. The CDR3 is CASSPDRDVGYTF. The DNA for the CDR3 is TGTGCCAGCAGTCCCGACAGGGATGTTGGCTACACCTTC.

The chain couples TRBV30 to TRBJ1-5; 7 bases match TRBD1. V trimming: 2 bases; J trimming: 5 bases; junction bases outside the gene matches: 3. The germline CDR1 and CDR2 sequences are GTSNPN and SVGIG (reference sequence). This CDR3 region has 13 residues. The CDR3 region has the DNA TGTGCCTGGAGTCGGGACAGTGATCAGCCCCAGCATTTT. It translates to CAWSRDSDQPQHF.

CDR3 region: CAIGQAYEQYF. CDR3 nucleotides: TGTGCCATCGGACAGGCCTACGAGCAGTACTTC. The rearrangement uses TRBV6-6 and TRBJ2-7, with 7 bases matching TRBD1. V lost 10 bases and J lost 2; bases outside the gene matches: 2. The CDR3 covers 11 residues. Germline V gene lookup returns CDR1 MNHNY and CDR2 SVGAGI (reference sequence).

The V call is TRBV19, the J call TRBJ2-7; 8 bases line up with TRBD1. With V trimmed by 7 bases and J by 4 bases, 6 bases remained unmatched. The germline V gene encodes CDR1 LNHDA and CDR2 SQIVND (reference sequence). CDR3 length: 13 amino acids. The CDR3 sequence: CASKRQGAYEQYF. The CDR3, as DNA: TGTGCCAGTAAGCGTCAGGGGGCTTACGAGCAGTACTTC.

This rearrangement joins TRBV30 to TRBJ2-2; 7 bases map to TRBD1. Germline lookup yields CDR1 GTSNPN and CDR2 SVGIG (reference sequence). This CDR3 has 15 residues. With V trimmed by 1 base and J by 4 bases, 6 bases remained unmatched. This CDR3 is CAWSGQGRITGELFF. CDR3 sequence (DNA): TGTGCCTGGAGTGGACAGGGCCGTATCACCGGGGAGCTGTTTTTT. The whole variable domain, filled in from reference TRBV30 and TRBJ2-2, reads SQTIHQWPATLVQPVGSPLSLECTVEGTSNPNLYWYRQAAGRGLQLLFYSVGIGQISSEVPQNLSASRPQDRQFILSSKKLLLSDSGFYLCAWSGQGRITGELFFGEGSRLTVL.

The chain carries TRBV9 and TRBJ2-1; D is possibly TRBD2 (5 bases). The length of the CDR3 is 20 residues. Germline V gene lookup returns CDR1 SGDLS and CDR2 YYNGEE. Trimming shortened V by 3 bases and J by 6 bases, and 31 bases separated the two germline ends. The CDR3 DNA is TGTGCCAGCAGCGCCGGACTGGGATCCCAATCCCCTAGTTTGGCCAATGAGCAGTTCTTC. Amino acid sequence: CASSAGLGSQSPSLANEQFF.

Comment on this clone: Just one base apart from a much larger clone, this may be a read error. V and J are TRBV7-9 and TRBJ2-7; 7 nucleotides agree with TRBD1. This CDR3 is 14 amino acids long. The V gene end was trimmed by 6 bases and the J gene end by 0 bases; junction bases not matched to a gene: 5. Germline CDR1 and CDR2: SEHNR and FQNEAQ (reference sequence). CDR3 sequence (DNA): TGTGCCAGCAGGTGGACAGGCCACTCCTACGAGCAGTACTTC. Translation gives CASRWTGHSYEQYF.

This clone was counted once. The chain couples TRBV27 to TRBJ1-1; D gene uncertain. CDR1 and CDR2 from the germline V gene are MNHEY and SMNVEV (reference sequence). Trimming stripped 5 bases from V and 10 bases from J, with 11 bases between. The CDR3 totals 11 residues. CDR3 in DNA: TGTGCCAGCAGTGACCCTACGGGAGCTTTCTTT. Residues: CASSDPTGAFF.

This clone came up once. At the DNA level, this CDR3 is encoded by other sequences in the same sample as well. The chain carries TRBV2 and TRBJ1-5, with D possibly TRBD1 on 5 matching bases. The V and J ends lost 1 base and 7 bases respectively, with 14 bases between them. The CDR3 consists of 15 residues. CDR1 is SNHLY, CDR2 FYNNEI, per germline. The CDR3 loop reads CASSEVSGGGQPQHF. CDR3 nucleotides: TGTGCCAGCAGTGAAGTATCGGGGGGAGGGCAGCCCCAGCATTTT.

The CDR3 spells CASSPTAPGSNQPQHF. The CDR3 DNA reads TGTGCCAGCAGCCCCACGGCACCCGGAAGCAATCAGCCCCAGCATTTT. The genes are TRBV28 and TRBJ1-5; D is ambiguous. The length of the CDR3 is 16 residues. Trimming stripped 6 bases from V and 1 base from J, with 16 bases between. Germline V CDR1 and CDR2: MDHEN, SYDVKM. The variable domain in full, completed from reference TRBV28 and TRBJ1-5, reads DVKVTQSSRYLVKRTGEKVFLECVQDMDHENMFWYRQDPGLGLRLIYFSYDVKMKEKGDIPEGYSVSREKKERFSLILESASTNQTSMYLCASSPTAPGSNQPQHFGDGTRLSIL.

This chain connects TRBV7-9 to TRBJ2-1, with TRBD2 matching over 10 bases. Germline CDR1 is SEHNR and CDR2 is FQNEAQ (reference sequence). V trimming: 3 bases; J trimming: 2 bases; junction bases outside the gene matches: 7. The CDR3 has 17 residues. The CDR3 here is CASSFPSGGHTYNEQFF. CDR3 in DNA: TGTGCCAGCAGCTTCCCTAGCGGGGGCCATACCTACAATGAGCAGTTCTTC.

The chain uses TRBV7-9 and TRBJ2-7; weak D call: TRBD1 (7 bases). This CDR3 is built from 15 residues. From germline, CDR1 is SEHNR and CDR2 FQNEAQ (reference sequence). Trimming took off 4 bases at V and 4 bases at J, with 17 bases between the two ends. The chain's CDR3 is CASSSEAGGLYEQYF. For the CDR3, the DNA is TGTGCCAGCAGCTCGGAAGCAGGGGGGCTATACGAGCAGTACTTC.

This clone has a single count. The V call is TRBV11-2, the J call TRBJ1-1, with TRBD1 identical over 7 bases. The trim removed 5 bases at V and 5 bases at J, leaving 8 bases unmatched. The CDR3 is made up of 14 amino acids. The germline V gene has CDR1 SGHAT and CDR2 FQNNGV. CDR3 in amino acids: CASSIVQGKTEAFF. CDR3 DNA sequence: TGTGCCAGCAGCATAGTACAGGGGAAAACTGAAGCTTTCTTT. Full variable domain (rest looked up from reference TRBV11-2 and TRBJ1-1): EAGVAQSPRYKIIEKRQSVAFWCNPISGHATLYWYQQILGQGPKLLIQFQNNGVVDDSQLPKDRFSAERLKGVDSTLKIQPAKLEDSAVYLCASSIVQGKTEAFFGQGTRLTVV.

The chain joins TRBV6-5 to TRBJ2-6; D may be TRBD2 (5 bases). Trimming took off 10 bases at V and 3 bases at J, with 10 bases between the two ends. The CDR3 sequence is 13 residues long. CDR1 and CDR2 (germline): MNHEY, SVGAGI. CDR3 nucleotides: TGTGCCACCGGGGAAGGTGGGGCCAACGTCCTGACTTTC. This gives the protein CATGEGGANVLTF.

V gene TRBV18 combines with J gene TRBJ1-4, with 7 bases fitting TRBD1. Unmatched junction bases numbered 9, after V lost 6 bases and J lost 8 bases. CDR3 length: 14 residues. CDR1 is KGHSH and CDR2 is LQKENI in the germline V gene. This chain's CDR3 is CASSPFTGEEKLFF. In DNA form, the CDR3 reads TGTGCCAGCTCGCCCTTCACAGGGGAGGAAAAACTGTTTTTT.

The CDR3 DNA is TGCAGCGTTGAACTTCAGGGGGGGGAAAAACTGTTTTTT. It translates to CSVELQGGEKLFF. The J gene is TRBJ1-4, the V gene TRBV29-1, with 7 nucleotides matching TRBD1. After removal of 2 bases from V and 8 bases from J, the junction contained 5 bases not matched to a gene. CDR3 length equals 13 residues. In germline, CDR1 is SQVTM, CDR2 ANQGSEA.

CDR3 in DNA: TGTGCCTGGAGACCTGCTAGCGGCCTCGCCTACGAGCAGTACTTC. The encoded protein is CAWRPASGLAYEQYF. The V gene is TRBV30, the J gene TRBJ2-7, with TRBD2 matching 7 bases. CDR1 is GTSNPN and CDR2 is SVGIG in the germline V gene (reference sequence). V lost 3 bases, J lost 2 bases, and 10 bases stayed unmatched. The CDR3 sequence is 15 residues long.

This clone was picked up a small number of times. The V gene is TRBV10-3, the J gene TRBJ1-6, with TRBD1 identical over 8 bases. This CDR3 is 15 amino acids long. Trimming removed 6 bases from V and 6 bases from J; junction bases left unmatched: 7. Germline V gene sequence: CDR1 ENHRY, CDR2 SYGVKD. CDR3 nucleotides: TGTGCCATCAGACCCCAGGGACAGGCTAATTCACCCCTCCACTTT. This codes for CAIRPQGQANSPLHF.

The table lists this clone with a count of one. The CDR3 sequence: CASSPTRILPISYNEQFF. The CDR3 DNA follows: TGTGCCAGCAGCCCGACCCGAATACTACCCATCTCCTACAATGAGCAGTTCTTC. The chain carries TRBV28 and TRBJ2-1; D unclear. Germline CDR1 and CDR2: MDHEN and SYDVKM. V was shortened by 6 bases and J by 0 bases, with 21 bases between the two germline ends. The CDR3 totals 18 residues. The full variable domain, in which reference TRBV28 and TRBJ2-1 provide the parts outside the CDR3, is DVKVTQSSRYLVKRTGEKVFLECVQDMDHENMFWYRQDPGLGLRLIYFSYDVKMKEKGDIPEGYSVSREKKERFSLILESASTNQTSMYLCASSPTRILPISYNEQFFGPGTRLTVL.

The chain employs TRBV2 and TRBJ1-1; D may be TRBD1 (6 bases). The V gene's germline CDR1 is SNHLY and CDR2 FYNNEI. With 9 bases removed from V and 0 bases from J, the gap between germline ends came to 11 bases. The CDR3 loop spans 13 amino acids. CDR3 DNA: TGTGCCAGACAACAGGGCCTGAACACTGAAGCTTTCTTT. Its translation: CARQQGLNTEAFF.

DNA for the CDR3: TGTGCCAGCAGTAAAGGGGTTATCAATCAGCCCCAGCATTTT. Translated: CASSKGVINQPQHF. The chain joins TRBV6-5 to TRBJ1-5, with D possibly being TRBD1 (5 bases). The CDR3 sequence is 14 residues long. Germline V gene sequence: CDR1 MNHEY, CDR2 SVGAGI. The V end was cut by 5 bases, the J end by 3 bases, with 11 bases between.

V is TRBV4-1 and J is TRBJ2-7, with 8 bases lining up with TRBD2. The CDR3 contains 17 residues. The germline V gene encodes CDR1 MGHRA and CDR2 YSYEKL. The junction had 10 bases not matched to a gene; V was cut back by 0 bases and J by 3 bases. The CDR3 reads CASSQDSSGRKVYEQYF. For the CDR3, the DNA is TGCGCCAGCAGCCAAGATTCTAGCGGGCGGAAAGTCTACGAGCAGTACTTC.

This sequence joins TRBV6-6 and TRBJ1-5, with D unresolved. Trimming pared 1 base from V and 4 bases from J, leaving 8 bases between. Germline V gives CDR1 MNHNY, CDR2 SVGAGI (reference sequence). The CDR3 totals 14 residues. CDR3 loop: CASSYLGNNQPQHF. CDR3 nucleotide sequence: TGTGCCAGCAGTTACTTAGGAAATAATCAGCCCCAGCATTTT.

The chain recombines TRBV10-3 with TRBJ2-2, with D perhaps matching TRBD1 or TRBD2 (5 bases each). Trimming stripped 5 bases from V and 0 bases from J, with 13 bases between. The CDR3 covers 16 residues. Per the germline V gene, CDR1 is ENHRY and CDR2 is SYGVKD. CDR3: CAISQGTTPNTGELFF. For the CDR3, the DNA is TGTGCCATCAGTCAAGGGACCACCCCGAACACCGGGGAGCTGTTTTTT.

The chain employs TRBV10-1 and TRBJ1-1; D call uncertain. The CDR3 is 11 residues long. The V gene lost 6 bases and the J gene lost 3 bases, with 5 bases spanning the gap. Germline V gives CDR1 WNHNN, CDR2 SYGVQD (reference sequence). The CDR3 nucleotides are TGCGCCAGCAGCCTCGACACTGAAGCTTTCTTT. This sequence encodes CASSLDTEAFF.